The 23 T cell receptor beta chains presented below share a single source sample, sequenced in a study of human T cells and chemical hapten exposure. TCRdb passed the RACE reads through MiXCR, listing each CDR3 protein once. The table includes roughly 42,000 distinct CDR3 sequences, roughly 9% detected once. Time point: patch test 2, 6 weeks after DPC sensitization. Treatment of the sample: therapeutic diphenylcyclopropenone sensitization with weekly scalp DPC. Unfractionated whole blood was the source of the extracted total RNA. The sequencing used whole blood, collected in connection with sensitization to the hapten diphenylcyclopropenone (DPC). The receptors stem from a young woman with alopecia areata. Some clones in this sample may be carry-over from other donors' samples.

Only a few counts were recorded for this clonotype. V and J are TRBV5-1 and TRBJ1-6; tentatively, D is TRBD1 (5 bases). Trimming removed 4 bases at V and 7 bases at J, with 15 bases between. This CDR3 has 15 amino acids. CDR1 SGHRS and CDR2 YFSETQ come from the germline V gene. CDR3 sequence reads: CASSPGSRANSPLHF. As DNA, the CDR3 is TGCGCCAGCAGCCCCGGCAGCAGGGCGAATTCACCCCTCCACTTT. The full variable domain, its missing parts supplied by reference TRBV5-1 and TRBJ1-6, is KAGVTQTPRYLIKTRGQQVTLSCSPISGHRSVSWYQQTPGQGLQFLFEYFSETQRNKGNFPGRFSGRQFSNSRSEMNVSTLELGDSALYLCASSPGSRANSPLHFGNGTRLTVT.

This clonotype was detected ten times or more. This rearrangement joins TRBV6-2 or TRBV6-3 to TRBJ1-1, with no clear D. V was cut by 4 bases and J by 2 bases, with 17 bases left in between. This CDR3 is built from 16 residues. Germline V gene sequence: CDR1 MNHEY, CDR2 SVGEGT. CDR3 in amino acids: CASSWPGGARNTEAFF. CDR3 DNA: TGTGCCAGCAGTTGGCCTGGAGGAGCGAGAAACACTGAAGCTTTCTTT.

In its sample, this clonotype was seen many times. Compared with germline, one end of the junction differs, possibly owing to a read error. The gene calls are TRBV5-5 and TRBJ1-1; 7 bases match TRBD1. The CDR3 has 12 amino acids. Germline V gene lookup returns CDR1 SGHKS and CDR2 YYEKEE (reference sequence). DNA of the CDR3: TGTGCCAGCAGCATGGGACAGACTGGAGCTTTCTTT. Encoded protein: CASSMGQTGAFF.

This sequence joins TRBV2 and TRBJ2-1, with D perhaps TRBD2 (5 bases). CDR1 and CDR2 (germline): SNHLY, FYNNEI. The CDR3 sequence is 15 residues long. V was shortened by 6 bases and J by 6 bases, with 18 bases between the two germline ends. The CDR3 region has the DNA TGTGCCAGCAGAGATGAGGGTCATATCCGCAATGAGCAGTTCTTC. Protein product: CASRDEGHIRNEQFF.

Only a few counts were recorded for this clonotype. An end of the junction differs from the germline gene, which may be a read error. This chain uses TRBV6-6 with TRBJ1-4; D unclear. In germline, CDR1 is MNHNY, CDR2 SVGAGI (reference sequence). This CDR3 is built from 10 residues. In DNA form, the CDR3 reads TGTGCCACCAGTCTGGACAAACTGTTTTTT. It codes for CATSLDKLFF.

The CDR3 bases are TGTGCCAGCAGCCATACGTCGCTAGAAAACATTCAGTACTTC. As protein: CASSHTSLENIQYF. This chain links TRBV4-2 with TRBJ2-4; no clear D. Trimming took off 3 bases at V and 5 bases at J, with 11 bases between the two ends. The CDR3 is 14 residues long. Germline values: CDR1 LGHNA, CDR2 YNFKEQ.

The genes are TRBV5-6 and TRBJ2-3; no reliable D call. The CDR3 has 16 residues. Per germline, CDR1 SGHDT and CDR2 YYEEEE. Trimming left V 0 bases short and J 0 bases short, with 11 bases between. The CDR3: CASSLGTDFSTDTQYF. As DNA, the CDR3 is TGTGCCAGCAGCTTGGGCACAGACTTTAGCACAGATACGCAGTATTTT.

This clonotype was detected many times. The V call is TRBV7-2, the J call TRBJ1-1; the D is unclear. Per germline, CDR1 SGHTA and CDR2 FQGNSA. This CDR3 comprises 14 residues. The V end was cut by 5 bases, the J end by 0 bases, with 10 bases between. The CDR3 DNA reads TGTGCCAGCAGCCCCTCCAACATGAACACTGAAGCTTTCTTT. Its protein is CASSPSNMNTEAFF.

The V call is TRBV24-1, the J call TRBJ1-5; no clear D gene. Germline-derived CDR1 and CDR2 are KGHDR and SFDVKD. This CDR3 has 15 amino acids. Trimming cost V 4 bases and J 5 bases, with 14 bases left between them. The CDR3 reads CATSDGDGNYQPQHF. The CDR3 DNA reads TGTGCCACCAGTGACGGTGACGGAAATTATCAGCCCCAGCATTTT.

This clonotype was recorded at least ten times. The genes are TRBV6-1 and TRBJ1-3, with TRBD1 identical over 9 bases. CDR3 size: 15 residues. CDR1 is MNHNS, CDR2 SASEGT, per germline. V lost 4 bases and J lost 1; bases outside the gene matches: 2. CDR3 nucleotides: TGTGCCAGCAGTGTGGACAGGGGATCTGGAAACACCATATATTTT. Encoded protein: CASSVDRGSGNTIYF.

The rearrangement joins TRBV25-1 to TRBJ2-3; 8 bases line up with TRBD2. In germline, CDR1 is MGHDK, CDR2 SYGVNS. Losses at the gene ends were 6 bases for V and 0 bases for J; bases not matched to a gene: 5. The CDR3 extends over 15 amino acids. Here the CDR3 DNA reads TGTGCCAGCAGCATAACTAGCGGTAGCACAGATACGCAGTATTTT. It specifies CASSITSGSTDTQYF.

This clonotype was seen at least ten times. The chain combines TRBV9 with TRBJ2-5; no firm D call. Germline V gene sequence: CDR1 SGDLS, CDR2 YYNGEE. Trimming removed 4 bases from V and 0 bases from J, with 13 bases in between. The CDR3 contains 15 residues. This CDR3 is CASSPFLGYQETQYF. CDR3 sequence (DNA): TGTGCCAGCAGCCCCTTTTTGGGGTACCAAGAGACCCAGTACTTC.

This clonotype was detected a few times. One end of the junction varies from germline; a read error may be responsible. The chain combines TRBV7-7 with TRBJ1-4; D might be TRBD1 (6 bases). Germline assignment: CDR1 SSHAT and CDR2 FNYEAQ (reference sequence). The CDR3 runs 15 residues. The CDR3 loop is CASSRDRTGNEKLFF. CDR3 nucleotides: TGTGCTAGCAGCAGAGACAGGACGGGTAATGAAAAACTGTTTTTT.

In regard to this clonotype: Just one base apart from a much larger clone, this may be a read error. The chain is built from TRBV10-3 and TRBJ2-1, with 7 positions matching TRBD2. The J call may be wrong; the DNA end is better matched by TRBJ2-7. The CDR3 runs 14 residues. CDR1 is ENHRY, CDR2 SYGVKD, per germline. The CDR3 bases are TGTGCCATCAGTACTACTAGCGTCACCAATGAGCAGTACTTC. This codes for CAISTTSVTNEQYF.

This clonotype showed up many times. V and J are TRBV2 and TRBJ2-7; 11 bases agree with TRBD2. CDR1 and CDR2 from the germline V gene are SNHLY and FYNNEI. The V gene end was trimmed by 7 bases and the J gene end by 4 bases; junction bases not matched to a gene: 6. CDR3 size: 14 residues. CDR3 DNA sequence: TGTGCCAGCAATGGACTAGCGGGTGGATACGAGCAGTACTTC. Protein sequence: CASNGLAGGYEQYF.

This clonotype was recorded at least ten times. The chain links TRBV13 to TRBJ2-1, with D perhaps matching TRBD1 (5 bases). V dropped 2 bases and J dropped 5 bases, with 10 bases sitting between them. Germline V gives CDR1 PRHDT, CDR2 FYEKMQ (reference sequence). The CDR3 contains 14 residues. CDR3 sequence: CASSLNRLNNEQFF. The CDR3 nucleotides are TGTGCCAGCAGCTTAAACAGGCTTAACAATGAGCAGTTCTTC. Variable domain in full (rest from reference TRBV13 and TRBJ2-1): AAGVIQSPRHLIKEKRETATLKCYPIPRHDTVYWYQQGPGQDPQFLISFYEKMQSDKGSIPDRFSAQQFSDYHSELNMSSLELGDSALYFCASSLNRLNNEQFFGPGTRLTVL.

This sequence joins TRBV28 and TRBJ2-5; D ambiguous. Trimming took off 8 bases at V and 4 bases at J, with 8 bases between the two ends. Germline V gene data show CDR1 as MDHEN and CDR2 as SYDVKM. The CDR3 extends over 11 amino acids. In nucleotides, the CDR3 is TGTGCCAGCCAAACCCGAGAGACCCAGTACTTC. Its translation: CASQTRETQYF.

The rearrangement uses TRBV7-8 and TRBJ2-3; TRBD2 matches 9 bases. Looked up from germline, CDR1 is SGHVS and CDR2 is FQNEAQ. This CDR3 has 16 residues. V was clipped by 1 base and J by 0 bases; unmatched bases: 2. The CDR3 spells CASSLGLAGSTDTQYF. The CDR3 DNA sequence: TGTGCCAGCAGCTTAGGTCTAGCGGGGAGCACAGATACGCAGTATTTT. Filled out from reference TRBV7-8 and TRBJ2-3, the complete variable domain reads GAGVSQSPRYKVAKRGQDVALRCDPISGHVSLFWYQQALGQGPEFLTYFQNEAQLDKSGLPSDRFFAERPEGSVSTLKIQRTQQEDSAVYLCASSLGLAGSTDTQYFGPGTRLTVL.

The CDR3 protein is CASSWDAQGPTDTQYF. The DNA for the CDR3 is TGCGCCAGCAGCTGGGACGCACAGGGCCCCACAGATACGCAGTATTTT. V is TRBV5-1 and J is TRBJ2-3, with TRBD1 as a possible D gene (6 bases). The V gene's germline CDR1 is SGHRS and CDR2 YFSETQ. Trimming took off 3 bases at V and 2 bases at J, with 16 bases between the two ends. The CDR3 totals 16 residues.

The CDR3 is CSAASGPNTGELFF. In DNA, the CDR3 is TGCAGTGCGGCTAGCGGACCTAACACCGGGGAGCTGTTTTTT. The rearrangement uses TRBV20-1 and TRBJ2-2; 7 bases align to TRBD2. Trimming removed 6 bases from V and 2 bases from J; junction bases left unmatched: 6. Per germline, CDR1 DFQATT and CDR2 SNEGSKA (reference sequence). The CDR3 is 14 residues long.

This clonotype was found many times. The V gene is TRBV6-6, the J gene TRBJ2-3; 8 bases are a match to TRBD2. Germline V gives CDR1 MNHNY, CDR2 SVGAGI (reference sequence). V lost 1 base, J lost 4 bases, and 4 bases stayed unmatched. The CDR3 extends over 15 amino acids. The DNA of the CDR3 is TGTGCCAGCAGTTACTACGGGGGGGCTGCAGATACGCAGTATTTT. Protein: CASSYYGGAADTQYF.

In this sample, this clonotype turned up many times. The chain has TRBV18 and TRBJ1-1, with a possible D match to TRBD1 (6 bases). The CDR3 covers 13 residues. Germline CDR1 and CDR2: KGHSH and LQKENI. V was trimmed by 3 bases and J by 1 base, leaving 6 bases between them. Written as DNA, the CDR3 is TGTGCCAGCTCACCGACAGGGAACACTGAAGCTTTCTTT. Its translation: CASSPTGNTEAFF.

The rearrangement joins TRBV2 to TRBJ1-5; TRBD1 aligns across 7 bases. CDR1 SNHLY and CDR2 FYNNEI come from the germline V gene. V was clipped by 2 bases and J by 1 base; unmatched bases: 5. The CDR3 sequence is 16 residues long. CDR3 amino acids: CASSESGTASNQPQHF. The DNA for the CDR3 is TGTGCCAGCAGTGAAAGCGGGACAGCGAGCAATCAGCCCCAGCATTTT.